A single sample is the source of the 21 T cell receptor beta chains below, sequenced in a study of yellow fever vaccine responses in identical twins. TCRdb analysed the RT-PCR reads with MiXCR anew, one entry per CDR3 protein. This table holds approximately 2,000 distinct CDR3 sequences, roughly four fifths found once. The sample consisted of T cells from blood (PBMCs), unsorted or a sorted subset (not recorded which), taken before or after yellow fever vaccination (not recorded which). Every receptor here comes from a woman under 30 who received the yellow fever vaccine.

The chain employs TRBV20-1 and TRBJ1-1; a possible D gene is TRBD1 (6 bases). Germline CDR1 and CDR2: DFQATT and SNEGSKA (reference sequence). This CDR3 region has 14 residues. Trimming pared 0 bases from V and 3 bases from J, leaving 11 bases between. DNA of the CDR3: TGCAGTGCTAGAGATCAGGGGTGGGACACTGAAGCTTTCTTT. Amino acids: CSARDQGWDTEAFF.

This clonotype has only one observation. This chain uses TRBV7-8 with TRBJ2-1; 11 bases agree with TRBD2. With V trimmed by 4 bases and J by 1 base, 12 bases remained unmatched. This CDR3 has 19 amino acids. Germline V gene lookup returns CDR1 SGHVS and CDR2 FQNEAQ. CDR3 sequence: CASSSGLAGPLGSYNEQFF. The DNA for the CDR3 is TGTGCCAGCAGCTCCGGACTAGCGGGCCCCCTCGGGTCCTACAATGAGCAGTTCTTC.

This CDR3 is CASSHGGGGSYNEQFF. The DNA for the CDR3 is TGTGCCAGCAGCCACGGGGGAGGGGGCTCCTACAATGAGCAGTTCTTC. This chain uses TRBV6-1 with TRBJ2-1; D is perhaps TRBD2 (7 bases). CDR1 is MNHNS, CDR2 SASEGT, per germline. Trimming stripped 6 bases from V and 0 bases from J, with 15 bases between. The CDR3 consists of 16 residues.

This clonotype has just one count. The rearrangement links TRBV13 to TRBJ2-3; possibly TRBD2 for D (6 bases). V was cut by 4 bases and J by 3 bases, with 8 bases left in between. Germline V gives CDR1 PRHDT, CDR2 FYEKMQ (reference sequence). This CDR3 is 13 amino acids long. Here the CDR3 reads CASSYGGTDTQYF. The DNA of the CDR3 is TGTGCCAGCAGCTACGGGGGTACAGATACGCAGTATTTT.

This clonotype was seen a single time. CDR3 region: CASGRATDNEQFF. The CDR3 DNA reads TGTGCCAGCGGGAGGGCCACCGACAATGAGCAGTTCTTC. V usage is TRBV2 and J usage is TRBJ2-1; 7 bases fit TRBD2. CDR1 and CDR2 (germline): SNHLY, FYNNEI. V shed 8 bases and J 5 bases; nucleotides not matched to a gene: 6. CDR3 length equals 13 residues.

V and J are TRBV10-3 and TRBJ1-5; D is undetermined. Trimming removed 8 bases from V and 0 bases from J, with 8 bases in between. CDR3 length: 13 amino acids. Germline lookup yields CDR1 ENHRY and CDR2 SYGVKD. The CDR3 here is CAIPDYSNQPQHF. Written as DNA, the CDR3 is TGTGCCATCCCAGATTATAGCAATCAGCCCCAGCATTTT.

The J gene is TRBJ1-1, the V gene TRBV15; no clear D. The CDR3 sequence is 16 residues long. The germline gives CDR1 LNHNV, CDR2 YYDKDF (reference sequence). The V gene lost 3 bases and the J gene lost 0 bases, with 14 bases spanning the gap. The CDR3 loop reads CATSRGSRAVNTEAFF. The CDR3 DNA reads TGTGCCACCAGCAGGGGCTCACGGGCGGTGAACACTGAAGCTTTCTTT.

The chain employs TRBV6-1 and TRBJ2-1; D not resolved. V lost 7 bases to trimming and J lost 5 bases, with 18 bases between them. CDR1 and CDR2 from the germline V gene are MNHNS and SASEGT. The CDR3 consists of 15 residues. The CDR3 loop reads CASTPGPLENNEQFF. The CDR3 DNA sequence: TGTGCCAGCACCCCCGGGCCCCTTGAGAACAATGAGCAGTTCTTC.

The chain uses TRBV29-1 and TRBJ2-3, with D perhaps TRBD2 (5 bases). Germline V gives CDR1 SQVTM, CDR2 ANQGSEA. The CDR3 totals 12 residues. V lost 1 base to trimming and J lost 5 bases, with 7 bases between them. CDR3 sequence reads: CSVEARGDTQYF. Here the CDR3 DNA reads TGCAGCGTTGAAGCCCGGGGAGATACGCAGTATTTT.

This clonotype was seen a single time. The CDR3 region has the DNA TGCAGCGCCATGATCTCTTTAGGGTACACTGAAGCTTTCTTT. Its protein is CSAMISLGYTEAFF. The chain combines TRBV29-1 with TRBJ1-1; no clear D gene. This CDR3 contains 14 residues. Between the trimmed V and J ends, which lost 7 bases and 3 bases, there was a span of 18 bases. Germline V CDR1 and CDR2: SQVTM, ANQGSEA.

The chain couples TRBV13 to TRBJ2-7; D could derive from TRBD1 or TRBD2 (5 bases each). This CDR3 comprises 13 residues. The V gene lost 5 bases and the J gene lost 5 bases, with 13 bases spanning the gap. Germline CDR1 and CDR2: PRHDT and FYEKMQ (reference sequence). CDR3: CASSPPWGNEQYF. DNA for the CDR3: TGTGCCAGCAGCCCTCCTTGGGGGAACGAGCAGTACTTC. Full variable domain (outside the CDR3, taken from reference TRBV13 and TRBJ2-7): AAGVIQSPRHLIKEKRETATLKCYPIPRHDTVYWYQQGPGQDPQFLISFYEKMQSDKGSIPDRFSAQQFSDYHSELNMSSLELGDSALYFCASSPPWGNEQYFGPGTRLTVT.

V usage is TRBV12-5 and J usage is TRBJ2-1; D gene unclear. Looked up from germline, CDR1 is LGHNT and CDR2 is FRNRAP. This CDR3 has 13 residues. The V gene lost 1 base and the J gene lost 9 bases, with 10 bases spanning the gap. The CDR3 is CASGLALRGEQFF. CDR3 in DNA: TGTGCTAGTGGTTTGGCTCTTAGAGGTGAGCAGTTCTTC.

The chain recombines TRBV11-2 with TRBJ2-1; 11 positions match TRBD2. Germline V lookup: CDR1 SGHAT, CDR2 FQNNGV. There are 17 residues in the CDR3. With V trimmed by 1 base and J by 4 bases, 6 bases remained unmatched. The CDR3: CASSLVVAGGPYNEQFF. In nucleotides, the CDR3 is TGTGCCAGCAGCTTAGTTGTAGCGGGAGGGCCTTACAATGAGCAGTTCTTC.

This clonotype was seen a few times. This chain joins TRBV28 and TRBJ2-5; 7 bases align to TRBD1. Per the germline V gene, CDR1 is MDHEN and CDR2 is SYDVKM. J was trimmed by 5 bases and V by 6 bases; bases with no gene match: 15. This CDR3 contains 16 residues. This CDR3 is CASRTQQGHVAETQYF. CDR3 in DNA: TGTGCCAGCAGGACCCAACAGGGGCACGTGGCGGAGACCCAGTACTTC.

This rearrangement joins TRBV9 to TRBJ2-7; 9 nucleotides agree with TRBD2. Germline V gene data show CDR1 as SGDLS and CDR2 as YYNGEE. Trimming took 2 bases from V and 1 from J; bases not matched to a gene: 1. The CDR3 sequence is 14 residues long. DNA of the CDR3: TGTGCCAGCAGCGTGACTAGCGGTTCCTACGAGCAGTACTTC. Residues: CASSVTSGSYEQYF.

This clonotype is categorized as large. DNA of the CDR3: TGTGCCAGCACCGCGCTCGGGGGCTCAAGGGAGACCCAGTACTTC. Translated: CASTALGGSRETQYF. This chain connects TRBV2 to TRBJ2-5; D is possibly TRBD1 or TRBD2 (6 bases each). This CDR3 comprises 15 residues. Germline CDR1 and CDR2: SNHLY and FYNNEI. V was pared by 7 bases and J by 5 bases, with 20 bases between.

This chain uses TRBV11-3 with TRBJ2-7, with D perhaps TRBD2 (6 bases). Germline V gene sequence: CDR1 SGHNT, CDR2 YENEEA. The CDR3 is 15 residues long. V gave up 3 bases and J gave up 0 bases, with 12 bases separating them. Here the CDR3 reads CASSFSDYLSYEQYF. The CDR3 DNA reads TGTGCCAGCAGCTTTTCGGACTACCTCTCCTACGAGCAGTACTTC.

The CDR3 reads CASSLPRGTYNEQFF. CDR3 DNA: TGTGCCAGCAGCCTCCCCCGCGGGACATACAATGAGCAGTTCTTC. The chain recombines TRBV7-9 with TRBJ2-1, with D possibly called TRBD1 or TRBD2 (6 bases each). Trimming removed 5 bases from V and 4 bases from J, with 15 bases in between. Germline V gives CDR1 SEHNR, CDR2 FQNEAQ (reference sequence). The length of the CDR3 is 15 residues.

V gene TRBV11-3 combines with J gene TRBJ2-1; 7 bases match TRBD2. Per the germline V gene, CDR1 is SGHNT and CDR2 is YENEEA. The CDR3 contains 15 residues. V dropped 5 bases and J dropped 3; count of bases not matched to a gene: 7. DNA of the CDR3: TGTGCCAGCAGCCACACCCAGCGGGACTACAATGAGCAGTTCTTC. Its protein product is CASSHTQRDYNEQFF.

CDR3 sequence (DNA): TGTGCCAGCAGAATCGCCGGTAGCGGGGGCTCAGAGACCCAGTACTTC. Translation: CASRIAGSGGSETQYF. The chain is built from TRBV13 and TRBJ2-5, with 9 bases identical to TRBD2. V lost 6 bases to trimming and J lost 4 bases; unmatched junction nucleotides: 12. The germline gives CDR1 PRHDT, CDR2 FYEKMQ (reference sequence). CDR3 size: 16 residues.

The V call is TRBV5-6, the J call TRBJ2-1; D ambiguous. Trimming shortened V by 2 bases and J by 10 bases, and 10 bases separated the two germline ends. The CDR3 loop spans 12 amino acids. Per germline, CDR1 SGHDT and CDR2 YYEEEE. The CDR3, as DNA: TGTGCCAGCAGCTTCCAGACATTCGAGCAGTTCTTC. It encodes CASSFQTFEQFF.